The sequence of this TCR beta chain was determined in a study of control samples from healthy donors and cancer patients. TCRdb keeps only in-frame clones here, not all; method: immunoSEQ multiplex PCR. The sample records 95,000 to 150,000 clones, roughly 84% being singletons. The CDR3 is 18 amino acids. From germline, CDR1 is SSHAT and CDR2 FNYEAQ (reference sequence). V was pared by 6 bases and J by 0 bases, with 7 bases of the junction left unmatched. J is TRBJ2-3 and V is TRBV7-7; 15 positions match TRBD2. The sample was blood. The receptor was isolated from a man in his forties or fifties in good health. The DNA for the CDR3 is TGTGCCAGCAGGCCGGGACTAGCGGGGGGCCAAAGCACAGATACGCAGTATTTT. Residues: CASRPGLAGGQSTDTQYF.